This TCR beta chain was obtained from a study of T cells after yellow fever vaccination. Across the whole study: It was SMART-Seq v4 Ultra Low Input that prepared the fractions with low cell numbers.

Overall study results and limits: Post-booster repertoires again held most primary-vaccination clones (about 96% CD4, roughly 88% CD8).

Conversion of TCR transcripts into cDNA relied on 5'RACE template switching, which added a universal primer site and UMIs. From the 5' RACE reads, TCRdb called clonotypes with MiXCR, one entry per CDR3 protein. This sample yields roughly 300,000 distinct CDR3 sequences, of which less than 9.5% are seen a single time; approximately 15% belongs to the top ten. This clonotype was detected only a few times. As yet, its antigen is unknown. V lost 0 bases, J lost 3 bases, and 15 bases lay in between. The germline V gene has CDR1 SGHKS and CDR2 YYEKEE (reference sequence). The CDR3 contains 16 residues. Here the sequenced sample was PBMCs, taken about 41 days after the first yellow fever vaccination. The chain uses TRBV5-5 and TRBJ1-1; no firm D call. The clonotype comes from a man younger than 35 who received the YFV17D yellow fever vaccine. CDR3 sequence (DNA): TGTGCCAGCAGCTTGGGCTCATGGGGTCGGGACACTGAAGCTTTCTTT. This encodes CASSLGSWGRDTEAFF.